This TCR beta chain emerged from a study of blood T cell repertoires in COVID-19. The assay was immunoSEQ multiplex PCR, and TCRdb's table has in-frame clones only and misses some. Of some 40,000 clones in the sample, around four fifths were seen once. V lost 3 bases and J 5 bases, leaving 15 bases between the germline ends. This CDR3 contains 15 residues. The germline V gene encodes CDR1 KGHDR and CDR2 SFDVKD. The table lists this clone with a count of one. The chain is built from TRBV24-1 and TRBJ1-1; tentative D call: TRBD1 (6 bases). The specimen sequenced was peripheral blood. This sequence originates from a human donor in a cohort sampled during active or convalescent COVID-19. The donor label of this sample is uncertain. CDR3 DNA sequence: TGTGCCACCAGTGATGGGCCGGGACATAGGACTGAAGCTTTCTTT. Translating gives CATSDGPGHRTEAFF.